This TCR beta chain was captured by sequencing in a study of T cells and Merkel cell carcinoma outcomes. The germline CDR1 and CDR2 sequences are SGHNT and YYREEE (reference sequence). The CDR3 totals 14 residues. V lost 2 bases and J lost 0, with 9 bases in between. Assay: immunoSEQ multiplex PCR; the TCRdb copy retains only in-frame clones and omits some. The sample gives fewer than 2,500 clones, 77% of which show up once; 26% is in the top ten. Sequencing input: tumor tissue from Merkel cell carcinoma. V usage is TRBV5-4 and J usage is TRBJ2-7; D unresolved. The sequence was collected from a human donor with Merkel cell carcinoma. CDR3 DNA sequence: TGTGCCAGCAGCTTAACGGATAGCTCCTACGAGCAGTACTTC. It translates to CASSLTDSSYEQYF.